The T cell receptor (beta chain) described here comes from a study of monozygotic twins with inflammatory bowel disease. The CDR3 extends over 18 amino acids. Looked up from germline, CDR1 is SGHRS and CDR2 is YFSETQ. Whole blood that had not undergone T cell sorting provided the isolated total RNA. Added by template switching were UMIs that each held a 6-nucleotide sample barcode. Following a re-call of the 5' RACE reads, TCRdb has one entry per CDR3 protein and lacks DNA. This repertoire includes approximately 120,000 distinct CDR3 sequences. The sequenced material came from blood. The rearrangement links TRBV5-1 to TRBJ1-4; the TRBD1 assignment by TCRdb is unverifiable without DNA. The source is a human donor with ulcerative colitis or Crohn's disease, or a healthy co-twin of an affected twin (not recorded which). The CDR3 protein is CASSQRGDGPVTNEKLFF.